What follows describes a single T cell receptor beta chain. Its target is unknown. Second doses at about 4 or about 12 weeks were pooled. This sample was taken from a study of T cell responses to AZD1222 COVID-19 vaccine. Profiling relied on immunoSEQ multiplex PCR, and the TCRdb table lists in-frame clones only, not all of them. The repertoire holds tens of thousands of clones, about nine tenths seen once, with 37% in the top ten. Study-level results: Repertoire sampling was restricted to post-peak T cell response timepoints. The sample set comprised mostly white British donors with more females, and clonal diversity was possibly underestimated. CD4 TCRs linked to vaccination spanned spike, dominating at 160-218 and 743-854.

The input for sequencing was peripheral blood, taken 28 days after the second AZD1222 dose. This receptor was obtained from an adult who received the AZD1222 COVID-19 vaccine.

The DNA for the CDR3 is TGTGCCAGCAGTCTGGACAGGGCACGACGGGCGACGCACTCTGGAAACACCATATATTTT. Its translation: CASSLDRARRATHSGNTIYF. This chain connects TRBV6-6 to TRBJ1-3; 8 positions match TRBD1. Unmatched junction bases numbered 18, after V lost 5 bases and J lost 0 bases. Germline V gene lookup returns CDR1 MNHNY and CDR2 SVGAGI (reference sequence). CDR3 length equals 20 residues.